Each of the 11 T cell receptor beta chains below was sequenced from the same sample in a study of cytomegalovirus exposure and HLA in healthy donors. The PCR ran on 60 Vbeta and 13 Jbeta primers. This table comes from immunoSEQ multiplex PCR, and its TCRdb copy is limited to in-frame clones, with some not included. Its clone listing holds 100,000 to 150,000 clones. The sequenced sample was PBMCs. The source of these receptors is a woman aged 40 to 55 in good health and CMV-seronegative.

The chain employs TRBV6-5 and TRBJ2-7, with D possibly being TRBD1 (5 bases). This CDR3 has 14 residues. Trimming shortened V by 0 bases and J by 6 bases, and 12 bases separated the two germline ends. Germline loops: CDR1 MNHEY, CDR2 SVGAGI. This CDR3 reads CASSYSSRGGEQYV. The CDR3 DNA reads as TGTGCCAGCAGTTACTCCTCTAGGGGTGGCGAGCAGTACGTC.

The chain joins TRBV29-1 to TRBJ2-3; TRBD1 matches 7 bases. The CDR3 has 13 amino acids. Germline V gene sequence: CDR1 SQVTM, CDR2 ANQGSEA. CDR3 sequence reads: CSWGQSTRDTQYF. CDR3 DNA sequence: TGCAGTTGGGGACAGTCCACAAGGGATACGCAGTATTTT.

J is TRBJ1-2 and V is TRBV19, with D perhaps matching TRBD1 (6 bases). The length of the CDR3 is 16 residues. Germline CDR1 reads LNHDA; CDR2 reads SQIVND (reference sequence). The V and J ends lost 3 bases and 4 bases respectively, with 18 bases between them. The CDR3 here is CASSISATGNFYGYTF. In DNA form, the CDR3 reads TGTGCCAGTAGTATTTCTGCGACAGGAAACTTCTATGGCTACACCTTC.

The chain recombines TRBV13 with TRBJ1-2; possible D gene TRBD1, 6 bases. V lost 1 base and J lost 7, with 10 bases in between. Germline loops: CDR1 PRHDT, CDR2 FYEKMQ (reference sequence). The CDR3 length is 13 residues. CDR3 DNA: TGTGCCAGCAGCTTAGTGGGGGCAGGTGGCTACACCTTC. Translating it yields CASSLVGAGGYTF. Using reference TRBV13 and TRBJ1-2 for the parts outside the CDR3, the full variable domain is AAGVIQSPRHLIKEKRETATLKCYPIPRHDTVYWYQQGPGQDPQFLISFYEKMQSDKGSIPDRFSAQQFSDYHSELNMSSLELGDSALYFCASSLVGAGGYTFGSGTRLTVV.

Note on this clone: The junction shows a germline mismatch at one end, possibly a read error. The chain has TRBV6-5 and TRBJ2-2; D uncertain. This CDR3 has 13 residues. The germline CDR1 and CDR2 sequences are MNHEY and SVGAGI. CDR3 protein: CASILMNSGELFF. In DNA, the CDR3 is TGTGCCAGCATCCTGATGAACTCCGGGGAGCTGTTTTTT.

CDR3 nucleotide sequence: TGCGCCAGCAGCTTTAACCCAGGGGTGTACCAAGAGACCCAGTACTTC. This encodes CASSFNPGVYQETQYF. J is TRBJ2-5 and V is TRBV5-1, with D perhaps matching TRBD1 (6 bases). The CDR3 contains 16 residues. V gave up 2 bases and J gave up 0 bases, with 14 bases separating them. Germline V gene data show CDR1 as SGHRS and CDR2 as YFSETQ.

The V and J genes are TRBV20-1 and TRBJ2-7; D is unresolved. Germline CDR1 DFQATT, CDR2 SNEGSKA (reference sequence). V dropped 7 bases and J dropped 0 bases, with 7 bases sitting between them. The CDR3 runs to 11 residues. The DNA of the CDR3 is TGCAGTGTCTCGGACTCCTACGAGCAGTACGTC. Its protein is CSVSDSYEQYV.

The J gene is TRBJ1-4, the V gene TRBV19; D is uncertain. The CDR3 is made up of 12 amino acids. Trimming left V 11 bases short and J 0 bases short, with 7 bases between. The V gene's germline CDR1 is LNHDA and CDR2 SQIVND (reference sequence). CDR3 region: CARGATNEKLFF. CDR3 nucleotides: TGTGCCCGTGGAGCAACTAATGAAAAACTGTTTTTT.

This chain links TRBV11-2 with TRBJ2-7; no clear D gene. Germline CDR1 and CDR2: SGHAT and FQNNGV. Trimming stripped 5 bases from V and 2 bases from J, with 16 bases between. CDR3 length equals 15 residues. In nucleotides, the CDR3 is TGTGCCAGCAGCGTCGCGGTCAGAGGAGCCTACGAGCAGTACTTC. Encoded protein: CASSVAVRGAYEQYF.

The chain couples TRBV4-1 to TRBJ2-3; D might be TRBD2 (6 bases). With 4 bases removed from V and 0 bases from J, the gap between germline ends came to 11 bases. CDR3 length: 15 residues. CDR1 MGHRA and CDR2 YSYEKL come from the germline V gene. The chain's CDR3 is CASSRGLSSTDTQYF. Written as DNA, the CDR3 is TGCGCCAGCAGCCGGGGACTTTCTAGCACAGATACGCAGTATTTT.

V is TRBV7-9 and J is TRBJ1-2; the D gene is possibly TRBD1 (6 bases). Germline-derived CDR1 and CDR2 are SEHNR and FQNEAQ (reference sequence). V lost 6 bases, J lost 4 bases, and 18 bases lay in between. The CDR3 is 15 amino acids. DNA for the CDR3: TGTGCCAGCAGTTTTCGCCACAGGGATAGCTATGGCTACACCTTC. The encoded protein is CASSFRHRDSYGYTF.